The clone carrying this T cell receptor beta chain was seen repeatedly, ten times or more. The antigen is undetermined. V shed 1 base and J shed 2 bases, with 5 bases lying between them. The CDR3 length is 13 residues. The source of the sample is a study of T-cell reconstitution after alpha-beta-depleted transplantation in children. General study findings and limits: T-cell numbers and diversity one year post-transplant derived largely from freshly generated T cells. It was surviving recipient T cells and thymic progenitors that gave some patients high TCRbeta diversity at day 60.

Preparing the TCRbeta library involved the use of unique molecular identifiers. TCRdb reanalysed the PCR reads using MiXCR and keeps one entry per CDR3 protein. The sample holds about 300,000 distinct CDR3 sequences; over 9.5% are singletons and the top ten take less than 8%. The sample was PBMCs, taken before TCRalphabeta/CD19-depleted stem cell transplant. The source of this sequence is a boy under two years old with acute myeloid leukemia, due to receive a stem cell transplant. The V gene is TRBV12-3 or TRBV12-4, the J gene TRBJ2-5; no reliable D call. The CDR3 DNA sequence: TGTGCCAGCAGTTTAGGCCGGCAAGAGACCCAGTACTTC. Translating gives CASSLGRQETQYF.